These T cell receptor beta chains were read from a single sample in a study of blood T cell repertoires in COVID-19. Profiled with immunoSEQ multiplex PCR; TCRdb holds only in-frame clones, not every one. The table includes around 360,000 clones, around 87% detected once. Sequencing input: PBMCs or T cells enriched from blood (not recorded which). All receptors derive from a man aged 40-55 years in a cohort exposed to, infected with or recovered from COVID-19 (not recorded which). Both conserved end residues are part of each CDR3. D genes are given only for firm matches. The size entry is marked missing in some rows and otherwise reads once, few, many or a size class.

TRBJ1-2 TRBV30 15 . . CAWSLGGGLDYGYTF TGTGCCTGGAGTTTAGGGGGGGGATTAGACTATGGCTACACCTTC
TRBJ1-2 TRBV7-3 17 . TRBD1 CASSPSTGGPRVYGYTF TGTGCCAGCAGCCCATCGACAGGGGGGCCTCGGGTATATGGCTACACCTTC
TRBJ2-5 TRBV27 16 . TRBD2 CASSPLLGLAKETQYF TGTGCCAGCAGTCCCCTCCTTGGACTAGCGAAAGAGACCCAGTACTTC
TRBJ1-5 TRBV11-2 15 . . CASSENGGKYQPQHF TGTGCCAGCAGCGAAAATGGGGGGAAGTATCAGCCCCAGCATTTT
TRBJ1-5 TRBV7-9 15 . . CASSSTGAPNQPQHF TGTGCCAGCAGCTCAACAGGCGCCCCGAATCAGCCCCAGCATTTT
TRBJ2-1 TRBV7-6 15 . TRBD2 CASSHSGSSYNEQFF TGTGCCAGCAGCCACAGCGGGAGCTCCTACAATGAGCAGTTCTTC
TRBJ2-7 TRBV28 12 . . CASSSLSYEQYF TGTGCCAGCAGTTCTCTATCCTACGAGCAGTACTTC
TRBJ2-2 TRBV5-1 16 . . CASSLGAGRGTGELFF TGCGCCAGCAGCTTGGGGGCCGGGAGAGGTACCGGGGAGCTGTTTTTT
TRBJ2-6 TRBV5-4 18 once TRBD2 CASSSGTSVASGANVLTF TGTGCCAGCAGCTCCGGGACTAGCGTGGCCTCTGGGGCCAACGTCCTGACTTTC
TRBJ2-5 TRBV15 14 . . CATRKAGRQETQYF TGTGCCACCAGAAAAGCGGGCCGACAAGAGACCCAGTACTTC
TRBJ1-3 TRBV6-5 13 . . CASRAGSGNTIYF TGTGCCAGCAGGGCGGGGTCAGGAAACACCATATATTTT
TRBJ2-7 TRBV12-5 13 . . CANQGIVFHEQYF TGTGCTAACCAGGGGATAGTATTCCACGAGCAGTACTTC
TRBJ2-7 TRBV10-3 14 few TRBD2 CAISEILAGGEQYF TGTGCCATCAGTGAGATTCTAGCGGGAGGTGAGCAGTACTTC
TRBJ2-3 TRBV14 16 . TRBD2 CASSRQAGVRTDTQYF TGTGCCAGCAGCCGCCAGGCGGGAGTTAGGACAGATACGCAGTATTTT
TRBJ2-7 TRBV2 12 . . CASSEDRVEQYF TGTGCCAGCAGTGAAGACAGGGTCGAGCAGTACTTC
TRBJ2-2 TRBV4-2 14 . . CASSPRTATGELFF TGTGCCAGCAGCCCCAGGACAGCCACCGGGGAGCTGTTTTTT
TRBJ1-4 TRBV28 14 . . CASSLSTGWEKLFF TGTGCCAGCAGTTTATCAACAGGGTGGGAAAAACTGTTTTTT
TRBJ1-3 TRBV2 12 . TRBD1 CASRLAQGPIYF TGTGCCAGCAGGCTAGCACAGGGGCCTATATATTTT
TRBJ1-2 TRBV3-1/TRBV3-2 14 . . CASSQMQGASGYTF TGTGCCAGCAGCCAAATGCAGGGCGCTTCTGGCTACACCTTC
TRBJ2-3 TRBV15 18 . TRBD2 CATSRDRVSGGETDTQYF TGTGCCACCAGCAGAGATCGCGTGTCGGGAGGGGAGACAGATACGCAGTATTTT
TRBJ2-2 TRBV7-3 16 once TRBD1 CASSSTGGANTGELFF TGTGCCAGCAGCTCGACAGGGGGCGCGAACACCGGGGAGCTGTTTTTT
TRBJ2-3 TRBV11-1 15 once TRBD2 CASSWTSGATDTQYF TGTGCCAGCAGCTGGACTAGCGGGGCCACAGATACGCAGTATTTT
TRBJ1-1 TRBV18 19 . . CASSPIDRPTLTVNTEAFF TGTGCCAGCTCACCAATAGACAGACCGACGTTAACGGTGAACACTGAAGCTTTCTTT
TRBJ2-3 TRBV6-5 15 . . CASRLTVSSSDTQYF TGTGCCAGCAGACTCACTGTTAGTAGCTCAGATACGCAGTATTTT
TRBJ2-7 TRBV5-6 16 . TRBD2 CASSLRSGASSYEQYF TGTGCCAGCAGCCTACGAAGCGGGGCAAGCTCCTACGAGCAGTACTTC
TRBJ1-3 TRBV5-8 15 . . CASSLQRDSGNTIYF TGTGCCAGCAGCTTGCAGCGAGACTCTGGAAACACCATATATTTT
TRBJ1-1 TRBV10-1 16 . . CASPVRSGDLNTEAFF TGCGCCAGCCCAGTGAGGTCGGGGGACCTCAACACTGAAGCTTTCTTT
TRBJ2-7 TRBV2 13 . . CAPLAGRNYEQYF TGTGCCCCACTGGCCGGGAGAAACTACGAGCAGTACTTC